This is a list of T cell receptor beta chains from one sample in a study of tumor and adjacent non-tumor tissue in lung cancer. TCRdb fed the multiplex PCR reads into MiXCR, producing one record per CDR3 protein. This sample yields roughly 150,000 distinct CDR3 sequences, of which approximately 66% are seen a single time; 15% to 20% belongs to the top ten. Sequenced material: lung tumor tissue. The receptor set was obtained from a man aged 55 to 70 with small cell lung cancer. CDR3s leave out the opening cysteine and the closing phenylalanine or tryptophan.

CDR3 length,V gene,J gene,CDR3 protein
16,TRBV11-1,TRBJ2-3,TSSLIHWGSGRRETQY
14,TRBV11-2,TRBJ2-6,ASNSSARPGVNVLT
14,TRBV19,TRBJ2-3,ASTALFTADTDTQY
13,TRBV11-2,TRBJ2-6,VNSLGAGGANVLT
14,TRBV6-1,TRBJ2-3,ASSEGGGGGTDTQY
14,TRBV4-1,TRBJ2-2,VSSQDLGGRRGELF
10,TRBV30,TRBJ1-5,AWSKGFQPQH
13,TRBV6-1,TRBJ1-6,ASSEVGWVNSPLH
13,TRBV12-3/TRBV12-4,TRBJ2-4,ASSLGSRAKNIQY
7,TRBV7-9,TRBJ1-1,ASSIKFF
12,TRBV5-1,TRBJ2-5,VSSLTTGQETQY
14,TRBV11-2,TRBJ2-2,ASSLEGSGYTGELF
12,TRBV28,TRBJ2-1,ASSHSGGYSEQF
12,TRBV7-9,TRBJ1-5,ASSSPGAGQPQH
12,TRBV12-3/TRBV12-4,TRBJ2-1,ASGLSDSYNEQF
12,TRBV5-1,TRBJ2-3,ASSLGRGTFPQY
13,TRBV5-4,TRBJ2-1,ASSPGGGESNEQF
16,TRBV28,TRBJ1-6,ASSPLEQYSYYNSPLH
15,TRBV28,TRBJ2-5,ASSWVRLAGVEETQY
11,TRBV5-6,TRBJ2-3,ASSPISTYTQY
14,TRBV7-3,TRBJ2-1,ASSLVSSGSRIEQF
11,TRBV11-2,TRBJ1-3,ASSLVAGNTIY
12,TRBV7-8,TRBJ2-1,ASSRDRVGNEQF
17,TRBV4-2,TRBJ2-6,ASSQVTGTGITWANVLT
12,TRBV5-6,TRBJ2-5,ARSFQGHQETQY
11,TRBV20-1,TRBJ2-5,SATGTSFETQY